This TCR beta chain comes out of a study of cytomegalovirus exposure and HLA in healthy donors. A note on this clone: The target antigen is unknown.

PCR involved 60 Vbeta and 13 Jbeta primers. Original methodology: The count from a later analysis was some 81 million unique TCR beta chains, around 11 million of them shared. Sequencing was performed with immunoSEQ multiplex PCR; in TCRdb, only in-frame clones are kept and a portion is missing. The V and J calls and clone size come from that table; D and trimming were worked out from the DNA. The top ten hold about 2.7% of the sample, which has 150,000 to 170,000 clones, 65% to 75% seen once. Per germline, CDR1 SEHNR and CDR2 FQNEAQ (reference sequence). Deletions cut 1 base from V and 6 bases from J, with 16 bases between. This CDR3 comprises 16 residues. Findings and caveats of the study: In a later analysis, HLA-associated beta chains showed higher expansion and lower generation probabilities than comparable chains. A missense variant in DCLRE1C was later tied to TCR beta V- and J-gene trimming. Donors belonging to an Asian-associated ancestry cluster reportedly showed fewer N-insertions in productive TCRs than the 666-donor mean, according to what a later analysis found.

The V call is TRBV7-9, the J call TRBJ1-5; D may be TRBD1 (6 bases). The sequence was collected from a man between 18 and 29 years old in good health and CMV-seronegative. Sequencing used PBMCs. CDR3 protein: CASSLVGPGESQPQHF. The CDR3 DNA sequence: TGTGCCAGCAGCTTAGTAGGGCCAGGGGAGAGTCAGCCCCAGCATTTT.